This T cell receptor beta chain was observed in a study of cytomegalovirus exposure and HLA in healthy donors (dated by TCRdb to about 2017). Turning to the overall study: According to a later analysis, the roughly 120 validation repertoires were produced on the same platform as the roughly 700 repertoires of the first cohort. The study was designed to test whether signatures of past pathogen exposure could be identified by cataloging public T cell receptors. High-throughput TCR immunosequencing, statistical association of individual TCRs with disease status, and machine learning were combined to predict cytomegalovirus infection status. Besides the first cohort of some 670 subjects, a separate validation cohort made up of 120 different subjects was used.

Donors formed part of the validation cohort, which comprised over a hundred subjects and was distinct from the first cohort of 666 subjects. With respect to this clone: It lacks a known antigen. No much larger clonotype is one base removed from it; base qualities were not supplied.

Libraries came from the immunoSEQ multiplex PCR assay. Turning to the authors' computational methods: A statistical classification framework was developed to diagnose cytomegalovirus status using the catalog of TCR beta chain sequences. TCRdb carries this immuneACCESS record with in-frame sequences only. Its versions omit some clonotypes, under half of them owing to an unresolved V gene in the studies checked, with the rest unexplained. V, J and clone size derive from that table, while D and trimming were established from the DNA sequence. For this sample the table gives some 100,000 clones, of which about nine tenths were detected only once. In total, the top ten clones hold 1.5% to 2% of the sample. Broader findings and caveats from the paper: All 110 or so repertoires were used to score co-occurrence in the validation cohort in a later analysis, because that analysis had no HLA typing for the cohort. According to the authors, the approach could potentially be generalized to other disease states and immunological phenotypes. While some public TCRs were present in many individuals, most TCR sequences turned up only very rarely across donors. In the study, 150 to 200 TCR beta chains were listed as associated with cytomegalovirus. The classifier was reported to diagnose cytomegalovirus status with high specificity and sensitivity in both the original and validation cohorts. In vitro tests confirmed that a few of the cytomegalovirus-associated TCR beta chains recognize cytomegalovirus antigens. In a later analysis, TCRs clustered in the first cohort were found to also tend to co-occur in the 120 validation repertoires, with 85% to 95% of cluster scores above 0.

The source of this sequence is a man younger than 35 in good health and CMV-seronegative. The sequencing sample was made of PBMCs.

The CDR3: CASRTGGETQYF. Read as DNA, the sequence is TGTGCCAGTCGTACAGGGGGCGAGACCCAGTACTTC. This chain is built from TRBV5-8 and TRBJ2-5; 9 central nucleotides agree with TRBD1. From cysteine to phenylalanine, the CDR3 is 12 amino acids long. Only the CDR3 part of the read is kept: 36 bases, read in frame from the first base. CDR1 and CDR2, per the germline V gene, are SGHTS and YDEGEE. Here V drops 8 bases and J drops 5 bases, and the junction holds 4 bases not matched to any gene.